This TCR beta chain originates from a study of OX40 agonist ivuxolimab in advanced cancers. Study-level findings and limits: The CD4+ and CD8+ T cells in the blood had expanded clonally by week 6 at 0.1 to 3.0 mg/kg. Nonresponders included some who also had low normalized T-cell clonal expansion. CD4+ T cells averaged fewer expanded clones than CD8+ T cells.

V gave up 4 bases and J gave up 4 bases; unmatched junction bases: 9. CDR1 is SGHVS and CDR2 is FNYEAQ in the germline V gene. The CDR3 runs to 16 residues. This clone was seen only once. No antigen is known for it. Generated by immunoSEQ multiplex PCR, the TCRdb table keeps only in-frame clones and is missing some. The table records fewer than 85,000 clones, about four fifths of them present only once. This TCR was sampled from an adult with an advanced solid tumor such as melanoma, head and neck, liver or kidney cancer. The rearrangement joins TRBV7-6 to TRBJ2-3; 9 bases match TRBD2. The source was CD4+ or CD8+ T cells sorted from blood, collected in a trial of the OX40 agonist ivuxolimab. CDR3: CASSSSSGGPADTQYF. The DNA for the CDR3 is TGTGCCAGCAGCTCCAGTAGCGGGGGCCCGGCAGATACGCAGTATTTT.